One sample yielded the 5 T cell receptor beta chains listed below, sequenced in a study of OX40 agonist ivuxolimab in advanced cancers. Measured with immunoSEQ multiplex PCR; TCRdb has only the in-frame clones, and not every one. Among tens of thousands of clones listed, 65% to 85% were seen once. The material sequenced was CD4+ or CD8+ T cells sorted from blood, taken in a trial of the OX40 agonist ivuxolimab. Receptor source: an adult with an advanced solid tumor such as melanoma, head and neck, liver or kidney cancer.

This chain joins TRBV4-3 and TRBJ1-6; 7 bases fit TRBD1. CDR1 is LGHNA and CDR2 is YSLEER in the germline V gene. The ends lost 0 bases at V and 10 bases at J; junction bases unmatched: 3. This CDR3 is 14 amino acids long. CDR3 loop: CASSQDDRVSPLHF. As DNA, the CDR3 is TGCGCCAGCAGCCAAGATGACAGGGTCTCACCCCTCCACTTT.

On this clone: At one of its ends the junction is not consistent with the germline gene, which may arise from a read error. The rearrangement uses TRBV11-2 and TRBJ1-1; 7 bases align to TRBD1. CDR1 is SGHAT, CDR2 FQNNGV, per germline. The length of the CDR3 is 10 residues. CDR3 coding DNA: TGTGCCAGCAGCACGGGGACAGCCTCATTT. Encoded protein: CASSTGTASF.

This clone turned up a few times. The gene calls are TRBV4-2 and TRBJ2-1, with 10 bases lining up with TRBD2. The germline V gene encodes CDR1 LGHNA and CDR2 YNFKEQ. The V segment lost 1 base and the J segment 4 bases; nucleotides outside the gene matches: 1. This CDR3 comprises 15 residues. The CDR3 nucleotides are TGTGCCAGCAGCCAAGCGACTAGCGGGTACAATGAGCAGTTCTTC. Translation gives CASSQATSGYNEQFF.

This rearrangement joins TRBV25-1 to TRBJ1-2; 7 positions match TRBD1. The V gene's germline CDR1 is MGHDK and CDR2 SYGVNS. Trimming removed 4 bases from V and 8 bases from J; junction bases left unmatched: 10. The CDR3 consists of 14 residues. CDR3 region: CASSAQTGMGGYTF. The DNA of the CDR3 is TGTGCCAGCAGTGCCCAGACAGGGATGGGCGGCTACACCTTC.

The J gene is TRBJ2-1, the V gene TRBV2; a weak D match, TRBD2 (5 bases). Trimming stripped 3 bases from V and 6 bases from J, with 12 bases between. This CDR3 region has 14 residues. In germline, CDR1 is SNHLY, CDR2 FYNNEI. DNA of the CDR3: TGTGCCAGCAGTGAGACTAAGGTCGGCAATGAGCAGTTCTTC. It is translated as CASSETKVGNEQFF.